This T cell receptor (beta chain) was sequenced in a study of early T cells in non-severe SARS-CoV-2 infection. This clonotype came up a few times. The CDR3 sequence is 16 residues long. V lost 4 bases, J lost 6 bases, and 12 bases stayed unmatched. Germline V gene lookup returns CDR1 SGHRS and CDR2 YFSETQ. A single record per CDR3 protein comes from TCRdb applying MiXCR to the 5' RACE reads. The sample has around 58,000 distinct CDR3 sequences, less than 9.5% seen once. The chain links TRBV5-1 to TRBJ2-1; TRBD2 aligns across 8 bases. This sequence originates from an adult who was a healthcare worker with PCR-confirmed SARS-CoV-2 infection or an uninfected control (not recorded which). The specimen comprised whole blood, sampled at baseline. CDR3 residues: CASSPGGAEWINEQFF. The CDR3 region has the DNA TGCGCCAGCAGCCCCGGGGGGGCGGAATGGATCAATGAGCAGTTCTTC.